This T cell receptor (beta chain) is from a study of CD8+ T cells in alopecia areata. A remark on this clone: Its cognate antigen is unknown.

Germline values: CDR1 MNHEY, CDR2 SVGAGI. The V end lost 0 bases, the J end lost 2 bases, and 8 bases lay between the germline ends. The CDR3 contains 14 residues. Findings and caveats of the study: In patients, TCRs were shared less clearly than in mice, and HLA may possibly be involved.

RNA, once extracted, was reverse transcribed into cDNA for use as the sequencing template. TCRdb keeps only in-frame clones here, not all; method: immunoSEQ multiplex PCR. The sample holds about 23,000 clones; about 50% are singletons and the top ten take roughly a third. The chain uses TRBV6-5 and TRBJ2-7; unclear D gene. This sequence originates from a human donor with alopecia areata. Sequencing was done on a sample of NKG2D-high CD8+ T cells sorted from blood. Written as DNA, the CDR3 is TGTGCCAGCAGTTACTCTTCGGAGCCCTACGAGCAGTACTTC. Protein product: CASSYSSEPYEQYF.